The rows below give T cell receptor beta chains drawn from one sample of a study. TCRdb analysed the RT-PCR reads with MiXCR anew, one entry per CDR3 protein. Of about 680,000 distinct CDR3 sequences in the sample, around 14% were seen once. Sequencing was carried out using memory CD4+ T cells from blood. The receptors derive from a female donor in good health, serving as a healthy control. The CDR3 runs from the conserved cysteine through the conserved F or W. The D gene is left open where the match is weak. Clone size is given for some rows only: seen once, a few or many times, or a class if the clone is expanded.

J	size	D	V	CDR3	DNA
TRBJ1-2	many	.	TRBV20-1	CSARDLATGGGYTF	TGCAGTGCTAGAGATCTCGCAACAGGAGGCGGCTACACCTTC
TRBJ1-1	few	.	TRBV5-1	CASSVQQGLNTEAFF	TGCGCCAGCAGCGTTCAACAGGGCCTGAACACTGAAGCTTTCTTT
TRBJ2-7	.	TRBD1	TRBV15	CATSSGPEKPGQGRNEQYF	TGTGCCACCAGCTCGGGGCCTGAGAAACCGGGACAGGGAAGAAACGAGCAGTACTTC
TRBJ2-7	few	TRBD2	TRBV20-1	CSARGTGAGYEQYF	TGCAGTGCTAGAGGTACGGGAGCGGGGTACGAGCAGTACTTC
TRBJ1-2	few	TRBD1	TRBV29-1	CSVEEGTGRGYTF	TGCAGCGTTGAAGAGGGGACAGGTCGGGGCTACACCTTC
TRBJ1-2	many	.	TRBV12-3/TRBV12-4	CASSLSQGTYGYTF	TGTGCCAGCAGTTTATCGCAGGGAACTTATGGCTACACCTTC
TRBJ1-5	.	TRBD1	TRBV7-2	CASCRGRDQPQHF	TGTGCCAGCTGCAGGGGGCGTGATCAGCCCCAGCATTTT
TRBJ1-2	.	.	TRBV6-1	CASSVSGLGANYGYTF	TGTGCCAGCAGTGTTTCCGGACTCGGGGCTAACTATGGCTACACCTTC
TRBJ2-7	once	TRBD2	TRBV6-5	CASSPRLAGGPGDSYEQYF	TGTGCCAGCAGTCCCAGACTAGCGGGAGGGCCTGGCGACTCCTACGAGCAGTACTTC
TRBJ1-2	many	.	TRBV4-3	CASSPYSQVGSGYTF	TGCGCCAGCAGCCCATACTCGCAGGTTGGCTCGGGCTACACCTTC
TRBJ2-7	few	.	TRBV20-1	CSARAWKDYEQYF	TGCAGTGCTAGAGCGTGGAAGGACTACGAGCAGTACTTC
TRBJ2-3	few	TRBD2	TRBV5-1	CASSSLKLAGTTDTQYF	TGCGCCAGCAGCTCACTCAAACTAGCGGGGACCACAGATACGCAGTATTTT